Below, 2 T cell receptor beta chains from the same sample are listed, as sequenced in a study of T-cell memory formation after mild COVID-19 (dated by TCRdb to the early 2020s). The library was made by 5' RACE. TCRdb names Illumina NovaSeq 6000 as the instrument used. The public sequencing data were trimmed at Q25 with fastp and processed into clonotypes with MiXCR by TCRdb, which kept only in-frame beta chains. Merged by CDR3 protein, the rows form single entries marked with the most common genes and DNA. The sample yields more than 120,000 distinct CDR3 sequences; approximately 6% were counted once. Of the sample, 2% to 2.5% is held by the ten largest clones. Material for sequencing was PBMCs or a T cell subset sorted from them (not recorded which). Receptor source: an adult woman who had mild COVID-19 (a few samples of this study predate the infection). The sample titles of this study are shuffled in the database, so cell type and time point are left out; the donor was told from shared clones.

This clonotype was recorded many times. The CDR3 loop is CASRLGVNTGELFF. In DNA, the CDR3 is TGTGCCAGCAGACTAGGGGTGAACACCGGGGAGCTGTTTTTT. The chain links TRBV12-3 or TRBV12-4 to TRBJ2-2, with D perhaps assigned TRBD1 or TRBD2 (5 bases each). This CDR3 comprises 14 residues. Trimming pared 6 bases from V and 1 base from J, leaving 9 bases between.

The CDR3: CASSEGGLAGGNEQYF. CDR3 nucleotides: TGTGCCAGCAGCGAGGGGGGACTAGCGGGAGGTAACGAGCAGTACTTC. The chain uses TRBV7-2 and TRBJ2-7; 15 bases are shared with TRBD2. The germline gives CDR1 SGHTA, CDR2 FQGNSA. V dropped 5 bases and J dropped 5; count of bases not matched to a gene: 7. The CDR3 is 16 amino acids.